These T cell receptor beta chains were read from a single sample in a study of post-analysis software for immune sequencing data. TCRdb processed the PCR reads anew with MiXCR; each CDR3 protein has one entry. Of around 150,000 distinct CDR3 sequences detected, 36% appear once; the ten largest clones hold 25% to 30%. The sample in question was blood, obtained after autologous hematopoietic stem cell transplantation. The receptor source for this set is a girl between 10 and 17 years old with multiple sclerosis. The CDR3 runs from the conserved cysteine through the conserved F or W. The D gene is left open where the match is weak. Clone size is shown for a subset of rows, as once, few, many or a class of expanded clone.

d_call: TRBD2; j_call: TRBJ2-1; v_call: TRBV2; cdr3_length: 16; clone_size: .; cdr3_aa: CASSLPLAGSSHEQFF; cdr3_nt: TGTGCCAGCAGTCTACCACTAGCGGGGTCCTCCCATGAGCAGTTCTTC
d_call: .; j_call: TRBJ2-7; v_call: TRBV25-1; cdr3_length: 10; clone_size: .; cdr3_aa: CASPVYEQYF; cdr3_nt: TGTGCCAGCCCGGTCTACGAGCAGTACTTC
d_call: .; j_call: TRBJ2-1; v_call: TRBV7-8; cdr3_length: 12; clone_size: once; cdr3_aa: CASSLVSPKEFF; cdr3_nt: TGTGCCAGCAGCTTAGTATCCCCAAAAGAGTTCTTC
d_call: .; j_call: TRBJ2-2; v_call: TRBV4-2; cdr3_length: 15; clone_size: .; cdr3_aa: CASSQDPSPLGELFF; cdr3_nt: TGTGCCAGCAGCCAAGATCCCAGTCCGCTTGGGGAGCTGTTTTTT
d_call: TRBD2; j_call: TRBJ2-3; v_call: TRBV10-3; cdr3_length: 15; clone_size: few; cdr3_aa: CAIRSASGSSDTQYF; cdr3_nt: TGTGCCATCCGGTCGGCTAGCGGGAGTTCAGATACGCAGTATTTT
d_call: TRBD2; j_call: TRBJ2-3; v_call: TRBV29-1; cdr3_length: 12; clone_size: .; cdr3_aa: CSVRGVTDTQYF; cdr3_nt: TGCAGCGTTCGGGGGGTCACAGATACGCAGTATTTT
d_call: .; j_call: TRBJ2-1; v_call: TRBV20-1; cdr3_length: 17; clone_size: .; cdr3_aa: CSARDGGPGGSYNEQFF; cdr3_nt: TGCAGTGCTAGAGATGGGGGCCCCGGGGGCTCCTACAATGAGCAGTTCTTC
d_call: TRBD2; j_call: TRBJ2-1; v_call: TRBV15; cdr3_length: 19; clone_size: few; cdr3_aa: CATSKEGLATRGSYNEQFF; cdr3_nt: TGTGCCACCAGCAAAGAGGGACTAGCCACCAGGGGCTCCTACAATGAGCAGTTCTTC
d_call: TRBD2; j_call: TRBJ2-3; v_call: TRBV5-1; cdr3_length: 16; clone_size: .; cdr3_aa: CASSLALAGDTDTQYF; cdr3_nt: TGCGCCAGCAGCTTGGCACTAGCGGGCGACACAGATACGCAGTATTTT
d_call: TRBD1; j_call: TRBJ2-1; v_call: TRBV10-3; cdr3_length: 15; clone_size: .; cdr3_aa: CATATGQGEPYEQFF; cdr3_nt: TGTGCCACAGCAACCGGACAGGGGGAGCCCTACGAGCAGTTCTTC
d_call: .; j_call: TRBJ1-4; v_call: TRBV20-1; cdr3_length: 15; clone_size: .; cdr3_aa: CSARDSGRLGEKLFF; cdr3_nt: TGCAGTGCTAGAGATTCCGGCAGATTGGGTGAAAAACTGTTTTTT
d_call: .; j_call: TRBJ1-2; v_call: TRBV6-2/TRBV6-3; cdr3_length: 16; clone_size: .; cdr3_aa: CASSYSLTGDDYGYTF; cdr3_nt: TGTGCCAGCAGTTACTCACTTACGGGGGACGACTATGGCTACACCTTC
d_call: .; j_call: TRBJ2-3; v_call: TRBV6-5; cdr3_length: 14; clone_size: .; cdr3_aa: CASSYDGRRDTQYF; cdr3_nt: TGTGCCAGCAGTTACGACGGGAGAAGGGATACGCAGTATTTT
d_call: .; j_call: TRBJ2-5; v_call: TRBV20-1; cdr3_length: 15; clone_size: .; cdr3_aa: CSAPKGQGLGETQYF; cdr3_nt: TGCAGTGCCCCAAAGGGGCAGGGGCTGGGAGAGACCCAGTACTTC
d_call: TRBD2; j_call: TRBJ2-4; v_call: TRBV18; cdr3_length: 15; clone_size: .; cdr3_aa: CASSPPSGSGNIQYF; cdr3_nt: TGTGCCAGCTCACCCCCTAGCGGGAGCGGAAACATTCAGTACTTC
d_call: TRBD2; j_call: TRBJ2-1; v_call: TRBV7-8; cdr3_length: 14; clone_size: few; cdr3_aa: CASSASGRVNEQFF; cdr3_nt: TGTGCCAGCAGCGCTAGCGGGAGGGTCAATGAGCAGTTCTTC
d_call: TRBD1; j_call: TRBJ2-3; v_call: TRBV5-1; cdr3_length: 15; clone_size: few; cdr3_aa: CASSARDRAEDTQYF; cdr3_nt: TGCGCCAGCAGCGCCCGGGACAGGGCTGAAGATACGCAGTATTTT
d_call: .; j_call: TRBJ2-7; v_call: TRBV7-9; cdr3_length: 13; clone_size: .; cdr3_aa: CACSPGGTYEQYF; cdr3_nt: TGTGCCTGCAGCCCCGGCGGAACCTACGAGCAGTACTTC
d_call: TRBD2; j_call: TRBJ2-1; v_call: TRBV5-1; cdr3_length: 18; clone_size: few; cdr3_aa: CASSLPAAAGGGNNEQFF; cdr3_nt: TGCGCCAGCAGCTTGCCCGCTGCGGCGGGAGGGGGGAACAATGAGCAGTTCTTC
d_call: .; j_call: TRBJ1-5; v_call: TRBV28; cdr3_length: 14; clone_size: .; cdr3_aa: CASSLGDTNQPQHF; cdr3_nt: TGTGCCAGCAGTTTAGGGGATACCAATCAGCCCCAGCATTTT
d_call: .; j_call: TRBJ1-1; v_call: TRBV5-1; cdr3_length: 14; clone_size: .; cdr3_aa: CASSLEVHNTEAFF; cdr3_nt: TGCGCCAGCAGCTTGGAGGTCCATAACACTGAAGCTTTCTTT
d_call: .; j_call: TRBJ2-7; v_call: TRBV9; cdr3_length: 15; clone_size: .; cdr3_aa: CAGSVATSPVNEQYF; cdr3_nt: TGTGCCGGCAGCGTAGCTACCTCCCCCGTCAACGAGCAGTACTTC
d_call: .; j_call: TRBJ1-2; v_call: TRBV2; cdr3_length: 13; clone_size: .; cdr3_aa: CASTTEQEYGYTF; cdr3_nt: TGTGCCAGCACAACGGAGCAGGAGTATGGCTACACCTTC
d_call: .; j_call: TRBJ2-1; v_call: TRBV29-1; cdr3_length: 14; clone_size: few; cdr3_aa: CSVEETRAYNEQFF; cdr3_nt: TGCAGCGTTGAGGAGACTAGGGCCTACAATGAGCAGTTCTTC
d_call: .; j_call: TRBJ2-7; v_call: TRBV7-9; cdr3_length: 13; clone_size: .; cdr3_aa: CASSFGAPYEQYF; cdr3_nt: TGTGCCAGCAGCTTCGGGGCTCCCTACGAGCAGTACTTC
d_call: TRBD2; j_call: TRBJ2-6; v_call: TRBV18; cdr3_length: 18; clone_size: few; cdr3_aa: CASSPGLASGSGANVLTF; cdr3_nt: TGTGCCAGCTCCCCCGGACTAGCGTCCGGCTCTGGGGCCAACGTCCTGACTTTC
d_call: .; j_call: TRBJ1-2; v_call: TRBV10-3; cdr3_length: 15; clone_size: few; cdr3_aa: CAISVDGGGNYGYTF; cdr3_nt: TGTGCCATCAGTGTAGATGGCGGCGGCAACTATGGCTACACCTTC
d_call: .; j_call: TRBJ2-7; v_call: TRBV15; cdr3_length: 15; clone_size: few; cdr3_aa: CATSRPAASLYEQYF; cdr3_nt: TGTGCCACCAGCAGACCCGCGGCTAGTCTCTACGAGCAGTACTTC
d_call: TRBD2; j_call: TRBJ2-7; v_call: TRBV13; cdr3_length: 14; clone_size: .; cdr3_aa: CASSLGLADYEQYF; cdr3_nt: TGTGCCAGCAGCTTAGGACTAGCGGACTACGAGCAGTACTTC
d_call: .; j_call: TRBJ1-1; v_call: TRBV5-1; cdr3_length: 14; clone_size: .; cdr3_aa: CASSYRVGNTEAFF; cdr3_nt: TGCGCCAGCAGCTACAGGGTGGGGAACACTGAAGCTTTCTTT
d_call: TRBD2; j_call: TRBJ2-7; v_call: TRBV7-6; cdr3_length: 15; clone_size: .; cdr3_aa: CASSYQTGTTYEQYF; cdr3_nt: TGTGCCAGCAGCTACCAAACCGGGACTACTTACGAGCAGTACTTC
d_call: TRBD1; j_call: TRBJ1-1; v_call: TRBV7-6; cdr3_length: 17; clone_size: .; cdr3_aa: CASSPGTGTSKGAEAFF; cdr3_nt: TGTGCCAGCAGCCCCGGGACAGGGACCTCGAAAGGGGCTGAAGCTTTCTTT
d_call: .; j_call: TRBJ2-3; v_call: TRBV15; cdr3_length: 18; clone_size: .; cdr3_aa: CATSTGIQRGRIPDTQYF; cdr3_nt: TGTGCCACCAGCACAGGTATCCAGCGTGGGAGGATCCCAGATACGCAGTATTTT
d_call: .; j_call: TRBJ2-7; v_call: TRBV5-1; cdr3_length: 13; clone_size: .; cdr3_aa: CASSLVRGYEQYF; cdr3_nt: TGCGCCAGCAGCTTGGTTAGGGGCTACGAGCAGTACTTC
d_call: TRBD2; j_call: TRBJ2-7; v_call: TRBV2; cdr3_length: 16; clone_size: .; cdr3_aa: CASADWGAGVYNEQYF; cdr3_nt: TGTGCCAGTGCAGATTGGGGAGCGGGAGTCTACAATGAGCAGTACTTC
d_call: TRBD2; j_call: TRBJ2-1; v_call: TRBV4-3; cdr3_length: 15; clone_size: .; cdr3_aa: CASSSTSGRINEQFF; cdr3_nt: TGCGCCAGCAGCTCAACTAGCGGGAGGATCAATGAGCAGTTCTTC
d_call: .; j_call: TRBJ1-5; v_call: TRBV12-3/TRBV12-4; cdr3_length: 14; clone_size: few; cdr3_aa: CASSPRGRGQPQHF; cdr3_nt: TGTGCCAGCAGCCCCCGGGGTAGGGGTCAGCCCCAGCATTTT
d_call: .; j_call: TRBJ1-2; v_call: TRBV19; cdr3_length: 15; clone_size: .; cdr3_aa: CASSTRTDNPKGDTF; cdr3_nt: TGTGCCAGTAGTACCCGGACAGACAACCCCAAAGGGGACACCTTC
d_call: TRBD1; j_call: TRBJ2-2; v_call: TRBV5-1; cdr3_length: 13; clone_size: few; cdr3_aa: CASSSGTAGELFF; cdr3_nt: TGCGCCAGCAGCTCCGGGACAGCCGGGGAGCTGTTTTTT
d_call: TRBD2; j_call: TRBJ2-1; v_call: TRBV5-1; cdr3_length: 15; clone_size: few; cdr3_aa: CASSLELAGYNEQFF; cdr3_nt: TGCGCCAGCAGCTTGGAGCTAGCGGGGTACAATGAGCAGTTCTTC
d_call: .; j_call: TRBJ1-4; v_call: TRBV29-1; cdr3_length: 12; clone_size: .; cdr3_aa: CSVAEANEKLFF; cdr3_nt: TGCAGCGTTGCGGAAGCTAATGAAAAACTGTTTTTT
d_call: TRBD1; j_call: TRBJ2-5; v_call: TRBV20-1; cdr3_length: 14; clone_size: .; cdr3_aa: CSANRDRQYNEQYF; cdr3_nt: TGCAGTGCTAACCGGGACAGGCAATACAATGAGCAGTACTTC
d_call: .; j_call: TRBJ2-1; v_call: TRBV14; cdr3_length: 15; clone_size: few; cdr3_aa: CASSQAWSSYNEQFF; cdr3_nt: TGTGCCAGCAGCCAAGCTTGGTCCAGCTACAATGAGCAGTTCTTC
d_call: .; j_call: TRBJ2-1; v_call: TRBV6-5; cdr3_length: 15; clone_size: few; cdr3_aa: CASSYSGERNNEQFF; cdr3_nt: TGTGCCAGCAGTTACTCCGGGGAGAGGAACAATGAGCAGTTCTTC
d_call: .; j_call: TRBJ2-3; v_call: TRBV7-2; cdr3_length: 16; clone_size: few; cdr3_aa: CASSLLRRTSTDTQYF; cdr3_nt: TGTGCCAGCAGCTTACTCAGACGGACTAGCACAGATACGCAGTATTTT
d_call: .; j_call: TRBJ2-5; v_call: TRBV10-3; cdr3_length: 13; clone_size: few; cdr3_aa: CAISEPTGRDQYF; cdr3_nt: TGTGCCATCAGTGAGCCGACAGGGAGGGACCAGTACTTC